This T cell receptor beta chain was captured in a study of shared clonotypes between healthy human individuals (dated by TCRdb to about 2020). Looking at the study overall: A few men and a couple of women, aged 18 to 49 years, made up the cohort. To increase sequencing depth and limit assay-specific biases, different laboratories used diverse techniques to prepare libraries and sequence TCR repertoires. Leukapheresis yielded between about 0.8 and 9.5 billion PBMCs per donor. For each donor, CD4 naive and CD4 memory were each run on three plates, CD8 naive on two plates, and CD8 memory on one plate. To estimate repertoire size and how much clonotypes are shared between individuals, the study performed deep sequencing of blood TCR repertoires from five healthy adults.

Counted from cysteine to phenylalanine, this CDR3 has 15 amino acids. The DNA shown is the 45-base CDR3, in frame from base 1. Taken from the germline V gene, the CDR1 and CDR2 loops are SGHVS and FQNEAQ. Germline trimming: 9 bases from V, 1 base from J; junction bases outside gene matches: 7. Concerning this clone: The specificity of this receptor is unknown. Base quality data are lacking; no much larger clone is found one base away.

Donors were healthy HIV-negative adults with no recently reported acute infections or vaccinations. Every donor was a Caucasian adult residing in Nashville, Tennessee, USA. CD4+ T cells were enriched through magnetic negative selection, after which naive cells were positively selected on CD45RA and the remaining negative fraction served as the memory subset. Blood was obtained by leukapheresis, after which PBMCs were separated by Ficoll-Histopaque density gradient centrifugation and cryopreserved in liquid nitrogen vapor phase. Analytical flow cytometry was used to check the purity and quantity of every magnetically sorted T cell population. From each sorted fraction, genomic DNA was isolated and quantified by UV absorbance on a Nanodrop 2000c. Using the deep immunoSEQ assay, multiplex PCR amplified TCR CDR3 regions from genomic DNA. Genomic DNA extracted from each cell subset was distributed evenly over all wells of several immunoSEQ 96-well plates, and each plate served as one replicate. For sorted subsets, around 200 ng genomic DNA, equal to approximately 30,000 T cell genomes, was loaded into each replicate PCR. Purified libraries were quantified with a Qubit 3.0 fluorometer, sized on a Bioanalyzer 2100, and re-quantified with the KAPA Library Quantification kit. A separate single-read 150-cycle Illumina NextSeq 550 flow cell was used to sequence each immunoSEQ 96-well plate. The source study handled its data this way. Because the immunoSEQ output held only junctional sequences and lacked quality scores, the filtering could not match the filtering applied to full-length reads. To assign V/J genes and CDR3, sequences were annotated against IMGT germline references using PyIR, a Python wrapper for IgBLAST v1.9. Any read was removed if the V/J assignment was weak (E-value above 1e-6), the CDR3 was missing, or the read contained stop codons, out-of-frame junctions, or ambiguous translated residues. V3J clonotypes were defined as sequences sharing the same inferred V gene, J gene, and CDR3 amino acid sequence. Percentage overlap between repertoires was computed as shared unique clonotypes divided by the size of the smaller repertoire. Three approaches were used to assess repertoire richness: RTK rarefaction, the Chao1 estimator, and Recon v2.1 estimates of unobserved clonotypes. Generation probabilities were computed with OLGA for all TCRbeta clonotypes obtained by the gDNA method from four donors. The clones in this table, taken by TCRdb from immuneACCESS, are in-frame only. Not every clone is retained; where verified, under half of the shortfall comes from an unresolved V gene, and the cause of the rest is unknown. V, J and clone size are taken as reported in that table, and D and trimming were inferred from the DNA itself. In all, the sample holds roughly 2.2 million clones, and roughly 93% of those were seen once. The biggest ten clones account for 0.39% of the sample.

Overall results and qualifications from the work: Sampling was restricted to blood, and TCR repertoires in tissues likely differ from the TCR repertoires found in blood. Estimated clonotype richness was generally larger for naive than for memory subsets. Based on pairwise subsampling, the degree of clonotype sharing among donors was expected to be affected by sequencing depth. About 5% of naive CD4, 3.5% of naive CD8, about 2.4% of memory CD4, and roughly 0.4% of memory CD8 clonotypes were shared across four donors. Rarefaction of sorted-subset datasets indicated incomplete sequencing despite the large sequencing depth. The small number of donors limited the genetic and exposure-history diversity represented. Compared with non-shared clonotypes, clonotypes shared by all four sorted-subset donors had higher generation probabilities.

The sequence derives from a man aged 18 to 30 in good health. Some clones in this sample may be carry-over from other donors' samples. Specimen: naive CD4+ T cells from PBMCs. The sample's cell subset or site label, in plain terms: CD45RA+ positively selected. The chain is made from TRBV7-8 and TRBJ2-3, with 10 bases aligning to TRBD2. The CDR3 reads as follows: CARKPLAGGTDTQYF. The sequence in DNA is TGTGCCAGGAAACCGCTAGCGGGGGGCACAGATACGCAGTATTTT.